The 5 T cell receptor beta chains reported below all come from one sample, sequenced in a study of liver allograft versus peripheral blood T cells. Study-wide background: Recipients' peripheral blood supplied the T cell receptor repertoires against which those in transplanted livers were compared.

TCRdb itself ran the reads through MiXCR, one entry per CDR3 protein. The data show approximately 15,000 distinct CDR3 sequences, 22% seen once. Source of these receptors: a human patient who had a liver transplant. These T cells may partly come from the graft donor.

This clonotype occurred many times. CDR3 sequence: CASSLWPLAGGPHEQYF. In DNA, the CDR3 is TGTGCCAGCAGTTTATGGCCTCTAGCGGGAGGGCCGCACGAGCAGTACTTC. The chain links TRBV27 to TRBJ2-7; TRBD2 aligns across 12 bases. Germline loops: CDR1 MNHEY, CDR2 SMNVEV (reference sequence). Trimming removed 1 base from V and 5 bases from J; junction bases left unmatched: 9. The CDR3 loop spans 17 amino acids.

By sample fraction, this clonotype is medium-sized. V and J are TRBV19 and TRBJ1-1; 7 bases map to TRBD1. This CDR3 is 14 amino acids long. The junction had 8 bases not matched to a gene; V was cut back by 5 bases and J by 5 bases. CDR1 LNHDA and CDR2 SQIVND come from the germline V gene (reference sequence). The CDR3 nucleotides read TGTGCCAGTAGTCGGGACAGATGGGGGACTGAAGCTTTCTTT. Residues: CASSRDRWGTEAFF.

This clonotype was recorded at least ten times. Its ends do not fully match the called genes, so a read error is possible. This sequence joins TRBV6-2 or TRBV6-3 and TRBJ2-3, with D tentatively TRBD2 (5 bases). The CDR3 has 14 residues. Germline assignment: CDR1 MNHEY and CDR2 SVGEGT. DNA for the CDR3: TGTGCCAGCAGTTACGCGGCTAGCAGAGATACGCAGTATTTT. This gives the protein CASSYAASRDTQYF.

This clonotype has at least ten counts. The chain links TRBV6-1 to TRBJ2-1, with D uncertain. The V gene lost 2 bases and the J gene lost 7 bases, with 3 bases spanning the gap. This CDR3 region has 11 residues. CDR1 and CDR2 from the germline V gene are MNHNS and SASEGT. The CDR3 DNA is TGTGCCAGCAGTGAATTTAATGAGCAGTTCTTC. Its translation: CASSEFNEQFF.

The chain recombines TRBV19 with TRBJ1-1; the D gene is possibly TRBD1 (5 bases). Germline V lookup: CDR1 LNHDA, CDR2 SQIVND (reference sequence). This CDR3 has 15 residues. The V and J ends lost 1 base and 5 bases respectively, with 14 bases between them. The CDR3 is CASSIGGWGGTEAFF. Here the CDR3 DNA reads TGTGCCAGTAGTATAGGGGGTTGGGGGGGAACTGAAGCTTTCTTT.